Listed below are T cell receptor beta chains from one sample, sequenced in a study of radiation and T cells in renal cell carcinoma. This table comes from immunoSEQ multiplex PCR, and its TCRdb copy is limited to in-frame clones, with some not included. The repertoire holds about 78,000 clones, with roughly nine tenths as singletons. This sample comprised blood, obtained from a patient whose treatment included radiotherapy and nephrectomy. The receptor set was obtained from a woman in her 70s with renal cell carcinoma. Each CDR3 is given with its conserved first and last residue. A D gene is named only where the DNA matches it firmly. Not every row has a clone size; where given, it reads once, few, many or a size class.

NA	TRBV15	TRBJ2-5	NA	TGTGCCACCAGCCCCGGGGCAGAGACCCAGTACTTC	CATSPGAETQYF
NA	TRBV19	TRBJ2-7	NA	TGTGCCAGTAGTTCCGGGGGTCCCTCCTACGAGCAGTACTTC	CASSSGGPSYEQYF
once	TRBV19	TRBJ1-6	NA	TGTGCCAGTAGTATAGGGGCCGGACCCCTCCACTTT	CASSIGAGPLHF
NA	TRBV5-1	TRBJ2-7	NA	TGCGCCAGCAGCGGAGAAGCCGCCGGGCCGTTATCCTACGAGCAGTACTTC	CASSGEAAGPLSYEQYF
NA	TRBV19	TRBJ2-5	NA	TGTGCCAGCGGATGGCGAGGGGAGACCCAGTACTTC	CASGWRGETQYF
NA	TRBV5-1	TRBJ2-1	TRBD2	TGCGCCAGCAGCCGGACTAGCGTAGGGGGCAATGAGCAGTTCTTC	CASSRTSVGGNEQFF
NA	TRBV30	TRBJ1-3	TRBD1	TGTGCCTGGAGTAAGGGGGCCTCTGGAAACACCATATATTTT	CAWSKGASGNTIYF
NA	TRBV2	TRBJ1-4	NA	TGTGCCAGCAAGTCCTGGGCAGGGGCTTTGTCAGCTAATGAAAAACTGTTTTTT	CASKSWAGALSANEKLFF
NA	TRBV7-8	TRBJ1-1	NA	TGTGCCAGCAGCTCCGCGTGGAGGGAAGCTTTCTTT	CASSSAWREAFF
NA	TRBV18	TRBJ1-4	NA	TGTGCCAGCTCACCACCGACAGCTTCGGAAAAACTGTTTTTT	CASSPPTASEKLFF
NA	TRBV2	TRBJ1-2	NA	TGTGCCAGCCGGGGTGTGGGGTACTATGGCTACACCTTC	CASRGVGYYGYTF
NA	TRBV14	TRBJ1-6	NA	TGTGCCAGCAGACAGGGCCCTAATTCACCCCTCCACTTT	CASRQGPNSPLHF
NA	TRBV7-9	TRBJ1-1	NA	TGTGCCAGCAGCTTAGAACTGATGAACACTGAAGCTTTCTTT	CASSLELMNTEAFF
once	TRBV6-5	TRBJ1-1	NA	TGTGCCAGCACCTTGAAGGGGGTTTACACTGAAGCTTTCTTT	CASTLKGVYTEAFF
NA	TRBV7-2	TRBJ2-5	TRBD2	TGTGCCAGCAGCTCCCCAACAGGCAGCGGGGGAACCCAAGAGACCCAGTACTTC	CASSSPTGSGGTQETQYF
NA	TRBV4-2	TRBJ1-1	NA	TGTGCCAGCAGCGAGACTGGGAACACTGAAGCTTTCTTT	CASSETGNTEAFF
once	TRBV6-1	TRBJ2-7	NA	TGTGCCAGCGATGACAGGCCCTCCTACGAGCAGTACTTC	CASDDRPSYEQYF
NA	TRBV5-5	TRBJ1-4	NA	TGTGCCAGCAGCTTGTTGGGGGACCTTTCTCGAAAACTGTTTTTT	CASSLLGDLSRKLFF
NA	TRBV6-5	TRBJ2-3	NA	TGTGCCAGCGCCCTAGAGGGGATCGCGACAGATACGCAGTATTTT	CASALEGIATDTQYF
NA	TRBV19	TRBJ1-1	NA	TGTGCCAGTAGTATCAAGGTAGGGAGGCCCATGAACACTGAAGCTTTCTTT	CASSIKVGRPMNTEAFF
NA	TRBV27	TRBJ1-5	NA	TGTGCCAGCAGGGGGGGTTCGCATCAGCCCCAGCATTTT	CASRGGSHQPQHF
once	TRBV4-1	TRBJ2-4	NA	TGCGCCAGCAGCCAAGATAGGCAACACCAAAACATTCAGTACTTC	CASSQDRQHQNIQYF
NA	TRBV19	TRBJ2-5	NA	TGTGCCAGTAGTACAGGGACCGGGGGAGAGACCCAGTACTTC	CASSTGTGGETQYF
NA	TRBV7-8	TRBJ1-4	TRBD1	TGTGCCAGCAGCGCCGACAGGGGGCGCGCGGTTGCAACTAATGAAAAACTGTTTTTT	CASSADRGRAVATNEKLFF
NA	TRBV5-6	TRBJ1-1	TRBD1	TGTGCCAGCAGCTTGTGGGGATCGGCAGGGGGCCTCACTGAAGCTTTCTTT	CASSLWGSAGGLTEAFF
NA	TRBV7-6	TRBJ2-5	NA	TGTGCCAGCAGCTTTAGGCAGGGGTTGGAGACCCAGTACTTC	CASSFRQGLETQYF
NA	TRBV11-3	TRBJ2-6	NA	TGTGCCAGCAGCCCGTCGACTGACGGGGCCAACGTCCTGACTTTC	CASSPSTDGANVLTF
NA	TRBV9	TRBJ2-7	NA	TGTGCCAGCAGCGTAGCCCCAGGGGAGAGTTACGAGCAGTACTTC	CASSVAPGESYEQYF
NA	TRBV6-6	TRBJ1-5	NA	TGTGCCAGCAGCGTCGATTTGGGGCAGCCCCAGCATTTT	CASSVDLGQPQHF
NA	TRBV2	TRBJ2-2	NA	TGTGCCAGCAGACTCGGGAACACCGGGGAGCTGTTTTTT	CASRLGNTGELFF
NA	TRBV7-2	TRBJ2-5	TRBD2	TGTGCCAGCAGCTTTGGATCGCTAGCGGGGAGAGAGACCCAGTACTTC	CASSFGSLAGRETQYF
NA	TRBV28	TRBJ2-1	NA	TGTGCCAGTAGGATTGGCGGGAAGTCCTACAATGAGCAGTTCTTC	CASRIGGKSYNEQFF
NA	TRBV7-7	TRBJ2-5	NA	TGTGCTAGCAGCTTAGGTGCACCCGACTCTGGGACCCAGTACTTC	CASSLGAPDSGTQYF
NA	TRBV4-3	TRBJ1-4	NA	TGCGCCAGCAGCCAAGATTCCGGGAATAATGAAAAACTGTTTTTT	CASSQDSGNNEKLFF
NA	TRBV10-3	TRBJ1-1	NA	TGTGCCATCAGCGGCACACCGAACACTGAAGCTTTCTTT	CAISGTPNTEAFF
NA	TRBV29-1	TRBJ1-5	NA	TGCAGCGGAAGCTGGGGGCAGGGTCAGCCCCAGCATTTT	CSGSWGQGQPQHF
NA	TRBV7-2	TRBJ1-2	TRBD1	TGTGCCAGCAGGGCGACAGGGGGTAGCTATGGCTACACCTTC	CASRATGGSYGYTF